The rows below give T cell receptor beta chains drawn from one sample of a study of blood T cell repertoires in COVID-19. TCRdb's table, derived via immunoSEQ multiplex PCR, lists solely in-frame clones and lacks some. This table holds roughly 120,000 clones, more than 70% found once. Sequencing was carried out using peripheral blood. These receptors were collected from a man between 70 and 80 years old with acute or convalescent COVID-19. Both conserved end residues are part of each CDR3. The D gene is left open where the match is weak. Size tells how often a clone was seen (once, few, many) or the class of an expanded clone, and some rows leave it out.

size | J | length | D | V | CDR3 | DNA
. | TRBJ2-7 | 14 | . | TRBV28 | CASSLRAGSYEQYF | TGTGCCAGCAGTTTAAGGGCAGGGTCCTACGAGCAGTACTTC
. | TRBJ1-5 | 15 | . | TRBV30 | CAWRAGVPANQPQHF | TGTGCCTGGAGGGCAGGGGTCCCCGCCAATCAGCCCCAGCATTTT
. | TRBJ2-1 | 15 | . | TRBV6-5 | CASSLSRGSYNEQFF | TGTGCCAGCAGCCTCAGTCGTGGCTCCTACAATGAGCAGTTCTTC
. | TRBJ1-6 | 16 | TRBD1 | TRBV19 | CASSIRTGAYNSPLHF | TGTGCCAGTAGTATTAGGACAGGGGCCTATAATTCACCCCTCCACTTT
. | TRBJ2-7 | 13 | . | TRBV5-6 | CASSWRGGSEQYF | TGTGCCAGCAGCTGGAGGGGTGGTTCCGAGCAGTACTTC
few | TRBJ1-2 | 14 | . | TRBV9 | CASSPNNQGLGYTF | TGTGCCAGCAGCCCCAATAACCAGGGGTTGGGCTACACCTTC
. | TRBJ2-2 | 14 | . | TRBV4-1 | CASSRTDNTGELFF | TGCGCCAGCAGCCGGACAGACAACACCGGGGAGCTGTTTTTT
. | TRBJ2-5 | 13 | TRBD1 | TRBV3-1/TRBV3-2 | CASSHRGRETQYF | TGTGCCAGCAGTCACAGGGGTCGCGAGACCCAGTACTTC
. | TRBJ1-5 | 14 | TRBD1 | TRBV9 | CASNPQGSGEPQHF | TGTGCCAGCAACCCACAGGGGAGTGGAGAGCCCCAGCATTTT
. | TRBJ1-3 | 13 | . | TRBV5-4 | CASSYQQDLTIYF | TGTGCCAGCAGCTACCAACAGGATCTCACCATATATTTT
once | TRBJ2-1 | 14 | . | TRBV11-2 | CASSLTGTYNEQFF | TGTGCCAGCAGCTTAACGGGGACCTACAATGAGCAGTTCTTC
. | TRBJ2-2 | 12 | . | TRBV5-1 | CASSFYTGELFF | TGCGCCAGCAGCTTCTACACCGGGGAGCTGTTTTTT
. | TRBJ2-3 | 16 | . | TRBV2 | CASSDRRKGGTDTQYF | TGTGCCAGCAGTGACCGGAGAAAAGGGGGCACAGATACGCAGTATTTT
once | TRBJ2-1 | 16 | TRBD2 | TRBV7-9 | CASRGGPGLAPNEQFF | TGTGCCAGCAGGGGGGGTCCGGGACTAGCTCCCAATGAGCAGTTCTTC
. | TRBJ2-7 | 13 | . | TRBV14 | CASSQLDSYEQYF | TGTGCCAGCAGCCAATTGGACAGCTACGAGCAGTACTTC
. | TRBJ1-1 | 16 | TRBD1 | TRBV18 | CASSPPVFRTGFEAFF | TGTGCCAGCTCACCACCTGTTTTCAGGACAGGGTTTGAAGCTTTCTTT
. | TRBJ1-6 | 12 | . | TRBV30 | CAWSVGVFPLHF | TGTGCCTGGAGTGTAGGAGTTTTCCCCCTCCACTTT
. | TRBJ1-1 | 13 | TRBD1 | TRBV30 | CAWSGTENTEAFF | TGTGCCTGGTCCGGGACAGAGAACACTGAAGCTTTCTTT